This T cell receptor (beta chain) originates from a study of T cell responses to AZD1222 COVID-19 vaccine. Study context: Pooling covered second doses at about 4 or about 12 weeks.

As concerns this clone: Its target is not known.

Only in-frame clones appear in the TCRdb table, and some are missing; sequencing was by immunoSEQ multiplex PCR. The sample consists of roughly 70,000 clones, 85% of them appearing once. Study results and limitations: Across the whole spike, CD4 TCRs peaked at regions 160-218 and 743-854. Females outnumbered males among donors, who were mostly white British; clonal diversity was possibly underestimated. Once two AZD1222 doses were given, Spike-specific TCR breadth and depth went up.

CDR3 length: 15 residues. Per germline, CDR1 LNHDA and CDR2 SQIVND (reference sequence). Trimming removed 4 bases from V and 4 bases from J, with 11 bases in between. The sequence was obtained from an adult in good health. The sequencing used peripheral blood, collected on day 0 of AZD1222 vaccination. The chain recombines TRBV19 with TRBJ2-6; possibly TRBD1 for D (6 bases). The CDR3 DNA reads TGTGCCAGTAGTACAGGGGCGGCGGGGGCCAACGTCCTGACTTTC. This codes for CASSTGAAGANVLTF. The full variable domain, in which reference TRBV19 and TRBJ2-6 provide the parts outside the CDR3, is DGGITQSPKYLFRKEGQNVTLSCEQNLNHDAMYWYRQDPGQGLRLIYYSQIVNDFQKGDIAEGYSVSREKKESFPLTVTSAQKNPTAFYLCASSTGAAGANVLTFGAGSRLTVL.